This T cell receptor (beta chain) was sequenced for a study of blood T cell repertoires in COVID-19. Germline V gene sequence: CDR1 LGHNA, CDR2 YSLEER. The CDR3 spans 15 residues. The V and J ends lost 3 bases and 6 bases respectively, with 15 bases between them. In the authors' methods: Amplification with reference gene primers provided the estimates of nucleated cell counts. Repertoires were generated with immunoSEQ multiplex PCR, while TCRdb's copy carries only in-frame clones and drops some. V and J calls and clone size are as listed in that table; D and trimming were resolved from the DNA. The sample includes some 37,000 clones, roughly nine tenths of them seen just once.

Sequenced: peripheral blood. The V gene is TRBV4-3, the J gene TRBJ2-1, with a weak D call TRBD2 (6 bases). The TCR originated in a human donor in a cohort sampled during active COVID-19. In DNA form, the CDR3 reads TGCGCCAGCAGCCAGAGCGGGCGCGCCTCCAATGAGCAGTTCTTC. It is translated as CASSQSGRASNEQFF.